This TCR beta chain appears in the sequencing data of a study of T cells expressing NK-cell markers. Study information: Seven of the eight sequenced donors were classified as HCMV-seropositive, and one was classified as seronegative. Broader study findings: No clear determination of HCMV specificity was made for expanded NKG2C+ T cell clones.

About this clonotype: The target antigen is unknown.

TCRdb re-called the 5' RACE reads and catalogs CDR3 proteins one per entry, DNA excluded. The table gives roughly 160,000 distinct CDR3 sequences; the top ten clones make up about 19% of it. Per the germline V gene, CDR1 is PRHDT and CDR2 is FYEKMQ (reference sequence). This CDR3 has 16 residues. This clonotype was sampled from a man aged 18-69 years in good health. Sequencing was performed on blood T cells: a sorted CD56 or NKG2C T cell subset, CD4+ or CD8+ T cells, or bulk PBMC T cells (not recorded which). This chain connects TRBV13 to TRBJ2-5; as DNA is missing, the TRBD1 call by TCRdb cannot be tested. The CDR3 sequence is CASSLAGQGLMETQYF.